A single sample is the source of the 8 T cell receptor beta chains below, sequenced in a study of Ad26.COV2.S vaccination and SARS-CoV-2 variants. Treatment noted: 15 to 20 received Ad26.COV2.S at low or high dose, single or two shots; about 5 received placebo; per-sample allocation not given. It was on day 63 after the first vaccine or placebo injection that samples were taken. Produced via immunoSEQ multiplex PCR; TCRdb's table is partial and in-frame only. The repertoire holds about 480,000 clones, with around 90% as singletons. Sequenced here: peripheral blood, sampled in a trial of Ad26.COV2.S vaccine versus placebo. Receptor source: a person between 18 and 65 years old who received the Ad26.COV2.S COVID-19 vaccine or a placebo.

This clone was counted only a few times. This chain joins TRBV19 and TRBJ1-2; D is perhaps TRBD1 (6 bases). Germline V gene data show CDR1 as LNHDA and CDR2 as SQIVND (reference sequence). This CDR3 has 16 amino acids. Trimming took off 5 bases at V and 2 bases at J, with 18 bases between the two ends. Here the CDR3 DNA reads TGTGCCAGTAGTCCATCAGGACAGCCCCAGAACTATGGCTACACCTTC. This translates into CASSPSGQPQNYGYTF.

The CDR3 nucleotides read TGTGCCAGCAGCCAAGTTTTGGGTCATGAGCAGTTCTTC. It encodes CASSQVLGHEQFF. V usage is TRBV14 and J usage is TRBJ2-1; the D is unclear. This CDR3 comprises 13 residues. The germline V and J ends were trimmed by 1 base and 8 bases, with 9 bases remaining between them. Germline CDR1 reads SGHDN; CDR2 reads FVKESK.

This rearrangement joins TRBV2 to TRBJ1-2; maybe TRBD1 (6 bases). CDR3 size: 13 residues. The ends were cut back, 4 bases at V and 6 bases at J, with 12 bases in the middle. The germline V gene has CDR1 SNHLY and CDR2 FYNNEI. The CDR3 is CASSVRQDHGYTF. In DNA, the CDR3 is TGTGCCAGCAGTGTCAGACAGGATCATGGCTACACCTTC. The entire variable domain, with the rest obtained from reference TRBV2 and TRBJ1-2, is as follows: EPEVTQTPSHQVTQMGQEVILRCVPISNHLYFYWYRQILGQKVEFLVSFYNNEISEKSEIFDDQFSVERPDGSNFTLKIRSTKLEDSAMYFCASSVRQDHGYTFGSGTRLTVV.

V gene TRBV6-1 combines with J gene TRBJ2-7, with 10 bases identical to TRBD1. Germline CDR1 and CDR2: MNHNS and SASEGT. J gave up 2 bases and V 1 base, and 2 bases lay outside the gene matches. This CDR3 region has 15 residues. The CDR3 nucleotides read TGTGCCAGCAGTGAAGTTGGACAGGGGGCCTACGAGCAGTACTTC. As protein: CASSEVGQGAYEQYF.

The rearrangement uses TRBV9 and TRBJ1-3; D is ambiguous. The CDR3 runs to 15 residues. The germline CDR1 and CDR2 sequences are SGDLS and YYNGEE. V lost 0 bases, J lost 2 bases, and 9 bases lay in between. CDR3: CASSVAASTGNTIYF. DNA of the CDR3: TGTGCCAGCAGCGTAGCTGCGAGTACTGGAAACACCATATATTTT.

The chain links TRBV3-1 (or the pseudogene TRBV3-2) to TRBJ2-7; 7 nucleotides line up with TRBD2. This CDR3 region has 14 residues. V was pared by 1 base and J by 3 bases, with 3 bases of the junction left unmatched. Per germline, CDR1 LGHDT and CDR2 YNNKEL (reference sequence). The CDR3 DNA sequence: TGTGCCAGCAGCCAAGTCGGCGGGAGCTACGAGCAGTACTTC. Translating gives CASSQVGGSYEQYF.

V usage is TRBV3-1 (or the pseudogene TRBV3-2) and J usage is TRBJ1-3; D uncertain. CDR3 size: 16 residues. V lost 1 base, J lost 0 bases, and 10 bases lay in between. Germline lookup yields CDR1 LGHDT and CDR2 YNNKEL (reference sequence). CDR3 residues: CASSQVPVSSGNTIYF. Written as DNA, the CDR3 is TGTGCCAGCAGCCAAGTTCCAGTCAGCTCTGGAAACACCATATATTTT.

The J gene is TRBJ1-1, the V gene TRBV9; D is ambiguous. Trimming left V 0 bases short and J 4 bases short, with 10 bases between. Germline lookup yields CDR1 SGDLS and CDR2 YYNGEE. There are 14 residues in the CDR3. CDR3 protein: CASSVVGRGTEAFF. The DNA of the CDR3 is TGTGCCAGCAGCGTAGTGGGCCGTGGCACTGAAGCTTTCTTT.